Listed here are 5 T cell receptor beta chains from one sample, sequenced in a study of shared clonotypes between healthy human individuals. Profiled with immunoSEQ multiplex PCR; TCRdb holds only in-frame clones, not every one. The table records 300,000 to 400,000 clones, about 74% of them present only once. Sequenced input: memory CD4+ T cells sorted from blood. The subset was: CD45RA-negative fraction. The receptors come from a man aged 30-40 years in good health.

The chain combines TRBV5-8 with TRBJ1-5, with D tentatively TRBD1 (6 bases). V gave up 1 base and J gave up 2 bases, with 16 bases separating them. CDR3 length: 17 residues. Germline CDR1 is SGHTS and CDR2 is YDEGEE. The CDR3 nucleotides read TGTGCCAGCAGCTTGCTTCGGGGGGCGCGAGGCAATCAGCCCCAGCATTTT. As protein: CASSLLRGARGNQPQHF.

This clone occurred a few times. The CDR3 sequence is CASSFLSQGGETQYF. CDR3 DNA: TGTGCCAGCAGCTTTCTTAGTCAGGGTGGAGAGACCCAGTACTTC. The chain combines TRBV7-2 with TRBJ2-5; the D gene is possibly TRBD1 (5 bases). The length of the CDR3 is 15 residues. Trimming left V 3 bases short and J 4 bases short, with 15 bases between. Germline assignment: CDR1 SGHTA and CDR2 FQGNSA.

The chain joins TRBV5-4 to TRBJ2-3, with D perhaps matching TRBD1 or TRBD2 (5 bases each). The CDR3 covers 16 residues. V dropped 0 bases and J dropped 0 bases, with 11 bases sitting between them. Per the germline V gene, CDR1 is SGHNT and CDR2 is YYREEE (reference sequence). The CDR3 loop reads CASSLAGGHSTDTQYF. The CDR3 DNA follows: TGTGCCAGCAGCTTGGCCGGAGGACATAGCACAGATACGCAGTATTTT.

This clone was detected ten times or more. The chain is built from TRBV14 and TRBJ2-1, with D tentatively TRBD2 (7 bases). Looked up from germline, CDR1 is SGHDN and CDR2 is FVKESK. Trimming cost V 5 bases and J 7 bases, with 27 bases left between them. CDR3 size: 18 residues. The CDR3 here is CASSSRRGALGLLNEQFF. The CDR3, as DNA: TGTGCCAGCAGCTCCAGACGGGGGGCGTTGGGACTACTAAATGAGCAGTTCTTC.

The chain combines TRBV30 with TRBJ2-7; D not certain. The CDR3 extends over 12 amino acids. Trimming left V 0 bases short and J 3 bases short, with 6 bases between. The V gene's germline CDR1 is GTSNPN and CDR2 SVGIG (reference sequence). CDR3 amino acids: CAWSVHLYEQYF. The CDR3 coding sequence is TGTGCCTGGAGTGTACATCTCTACGAGCAGTACTTC.